This entry describes one T cell receptor (beta chain). Antigen specificity is unknown. The sample contains more than one DNA sequence encoding this CDR3. The data were taken from a study of PD-1 blockade in mismatch repair-deficient tumors. Study conclusions and caveats: Rapid post-treatment expansion, then contraction, generally preceding radiologic response, marked tumor-resident clones.

Sequencing used immunoSEQ multiplex PCR; TCRdb keeps in-frame clones, though not all of them. Counted here are tens of thousands of clones, about 85% occurring once; the ten biggest clones make up roughly 2.7%. The CDR3 extends over 11 amino acids. Germline V gene data show CDR1 as SGHRS and CDR2 as YFSETQ. V lost 0 bases and J lost 10, with 5 bases in between. The chain links TRBV5-1 to TRBJ2-1; D not certain. Source: peripheral blood, taken 12 weeks after starting pembrolizumab. The source of this sequence is an adult with mismatch repair-deficient cancer. For the CDR3, the DNA is TGCGCCAGCAGCTTGGGGGTAGAGCAGTTCTTC. Its protein is CASSLGVEQFF.